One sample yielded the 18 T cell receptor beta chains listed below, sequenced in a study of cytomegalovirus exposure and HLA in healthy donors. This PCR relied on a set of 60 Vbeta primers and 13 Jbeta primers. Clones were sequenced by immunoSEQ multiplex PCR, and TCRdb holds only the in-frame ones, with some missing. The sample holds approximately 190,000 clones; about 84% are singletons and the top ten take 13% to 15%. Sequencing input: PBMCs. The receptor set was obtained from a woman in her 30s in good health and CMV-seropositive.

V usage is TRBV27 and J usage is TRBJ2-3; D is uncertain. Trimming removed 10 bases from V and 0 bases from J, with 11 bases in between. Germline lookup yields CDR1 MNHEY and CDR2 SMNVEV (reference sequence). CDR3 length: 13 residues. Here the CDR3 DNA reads TGTGCCACCTCACCAACTAGCACAGATACGCAGTATTTT. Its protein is CATSPTSTDTQYF.

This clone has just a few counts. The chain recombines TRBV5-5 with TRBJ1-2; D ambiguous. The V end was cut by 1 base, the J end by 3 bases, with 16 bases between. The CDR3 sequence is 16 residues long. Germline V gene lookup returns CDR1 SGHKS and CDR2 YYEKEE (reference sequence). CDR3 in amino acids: CASSLLRDRVYYGYTF. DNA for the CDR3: TGTGCCAGCAGCTTGCTTCGGGATAGGGTCTACTATGGCTACACCTTC.

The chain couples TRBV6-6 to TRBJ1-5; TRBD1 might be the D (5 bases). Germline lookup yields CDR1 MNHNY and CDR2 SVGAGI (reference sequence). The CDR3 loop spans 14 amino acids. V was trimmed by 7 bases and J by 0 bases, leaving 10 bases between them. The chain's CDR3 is CASIQGDSNQPQHF. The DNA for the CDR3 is TGTGCCAGCATCCAGGGCGATAGCAATCAGCCCCAGCATTTT.

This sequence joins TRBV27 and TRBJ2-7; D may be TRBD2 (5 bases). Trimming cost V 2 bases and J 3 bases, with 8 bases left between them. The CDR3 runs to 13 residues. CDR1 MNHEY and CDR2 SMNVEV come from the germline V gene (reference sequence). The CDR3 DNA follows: TGTGCCAGCAGTTTAACCCGGGGCTACGAGCAGTACTTC. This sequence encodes CASSLTRGYEQYF.

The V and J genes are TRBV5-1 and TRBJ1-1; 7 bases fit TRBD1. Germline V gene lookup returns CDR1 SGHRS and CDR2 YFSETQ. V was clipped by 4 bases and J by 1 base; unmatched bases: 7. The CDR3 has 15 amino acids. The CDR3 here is CASSPVTGQNTEAFF. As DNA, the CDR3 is TGCGCCAGCAGCCCGGTGACAGGGCAGAACACTGAAGCTTTCTTT. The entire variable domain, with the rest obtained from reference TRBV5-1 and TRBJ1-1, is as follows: KAGVTQTPRYLIKTRGQQVTLSCSPISGHRSVSWYQQTPGQGLQFLFEYFSETQRNKGNFPGRFSGRQFSNSRSEMNVSTLELGDSALYLCASSPVTGQNTEAFFGQGTRLTVV.

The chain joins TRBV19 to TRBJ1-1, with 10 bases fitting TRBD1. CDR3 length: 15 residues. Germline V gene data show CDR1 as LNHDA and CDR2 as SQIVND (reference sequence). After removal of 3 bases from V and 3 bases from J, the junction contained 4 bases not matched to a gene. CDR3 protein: CASSILGQGDTEAFF. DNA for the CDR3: TGTGCCAGTAGTATCCTTGGACAGGGGGACACTGAAGCTTTCTTT.

The chain's CDR3 is CASSFLTGFGQETQYF. The CDR3 DNA reads as TGTGCCAGCAGTTTTCTCACAGGGTTTGGCCAAGAGACCCAGTACTTC. The chain joins TRBV6-5 to TRBJ2-5, with a tentative D call TRBD1 (6 bases). V lost 4 bases and J lost 1, with 16 bases in between. Germline-derived CDR1 and CDR2 are MNHEY and SVGAGI. The CDR3 has 16 amino acids.

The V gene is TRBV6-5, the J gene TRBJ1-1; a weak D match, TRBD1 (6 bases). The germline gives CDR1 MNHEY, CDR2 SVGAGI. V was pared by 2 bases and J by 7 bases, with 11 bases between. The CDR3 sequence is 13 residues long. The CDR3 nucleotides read TGTGCCAGCAGTTACCTTCCGGACAGTGAAGCTTTCTTT. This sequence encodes CASSYLPDSEAFF.

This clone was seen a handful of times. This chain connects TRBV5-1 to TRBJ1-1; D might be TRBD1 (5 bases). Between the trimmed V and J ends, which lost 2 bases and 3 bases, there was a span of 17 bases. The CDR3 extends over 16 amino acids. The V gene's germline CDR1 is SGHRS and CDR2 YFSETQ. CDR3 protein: CASSFSWIGGDTEAFF. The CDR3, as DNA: TGCGCCAGCAGCTTTTCATGGATTGGGGGGGACACTGAAGCTTTCTTT.

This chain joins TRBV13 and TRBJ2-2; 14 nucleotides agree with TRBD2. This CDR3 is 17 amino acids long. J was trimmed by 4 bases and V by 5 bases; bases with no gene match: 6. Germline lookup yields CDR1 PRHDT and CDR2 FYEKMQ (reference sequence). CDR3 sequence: CASSPLGTSGSTGELFF. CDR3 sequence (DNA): TGTGCCAGCAGCCCCTTAGGGACTAGCGGGAGCACCGGGGAGCTGTTTTTT.

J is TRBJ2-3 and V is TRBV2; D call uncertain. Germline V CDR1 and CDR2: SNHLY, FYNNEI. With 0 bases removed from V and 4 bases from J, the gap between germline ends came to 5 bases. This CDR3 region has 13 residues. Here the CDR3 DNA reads TGTGCCAGCAGTGAAGCGGGCGCAGATACGCAGTATTTT. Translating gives CASSEAGADTQYF. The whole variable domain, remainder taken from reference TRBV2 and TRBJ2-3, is EPEVTQTPSHQVTQMGQEVILRCVPISNHLYFYWYRQILGQKVEFLVSFYNNEISEKSEIFDDQFSVERPDGSNFTLKIRSTKLEDSAMYFCASSEAGADTQYFGPGTRLTVL.

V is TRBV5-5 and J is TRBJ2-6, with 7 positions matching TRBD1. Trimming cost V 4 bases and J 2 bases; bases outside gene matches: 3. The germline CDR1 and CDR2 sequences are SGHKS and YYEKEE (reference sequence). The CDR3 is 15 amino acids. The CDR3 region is CASSTTGAGANVLTF. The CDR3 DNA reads TGTGCCAGCAGCACTACAGGGGCTGGGGCCAACGTCCTGACTTTC.

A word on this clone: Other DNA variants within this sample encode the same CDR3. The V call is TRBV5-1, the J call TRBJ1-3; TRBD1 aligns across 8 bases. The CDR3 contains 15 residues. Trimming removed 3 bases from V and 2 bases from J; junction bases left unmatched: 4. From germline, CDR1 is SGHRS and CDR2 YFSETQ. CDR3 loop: CASSSTGVAGNTIYF. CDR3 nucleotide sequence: TGCGCCAGCAGCTCGACAGGGGTGGCTGGAAACACCATATATTTT. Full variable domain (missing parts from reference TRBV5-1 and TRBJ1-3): KAGVTQTPRYLIKTRGQQVTLSCSPISGHRSVSWYQQTPGQGLQFLFEYFSETQRNKGNFPGRFSGRQFSNSRSEMNVSTLELGDSALYLCASSSTGVAGNTIYFGEGSWLTVV.

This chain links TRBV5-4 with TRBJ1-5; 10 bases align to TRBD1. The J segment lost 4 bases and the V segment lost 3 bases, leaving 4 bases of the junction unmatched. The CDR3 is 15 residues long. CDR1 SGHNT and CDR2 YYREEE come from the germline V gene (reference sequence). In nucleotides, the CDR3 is TGTGCCAGCAGCTCCGGGACAGGGGATAATCAGCCCCAGCATTTT. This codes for CASSSGTGDNQPQHF.

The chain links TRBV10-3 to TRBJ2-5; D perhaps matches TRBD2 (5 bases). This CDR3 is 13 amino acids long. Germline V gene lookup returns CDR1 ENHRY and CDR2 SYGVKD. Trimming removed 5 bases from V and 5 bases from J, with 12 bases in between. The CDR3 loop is CAISPGLGETQYF. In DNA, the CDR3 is TGTGCCATCAGTCCGGGGTTAGGGGAGACCCAGTACTTC.

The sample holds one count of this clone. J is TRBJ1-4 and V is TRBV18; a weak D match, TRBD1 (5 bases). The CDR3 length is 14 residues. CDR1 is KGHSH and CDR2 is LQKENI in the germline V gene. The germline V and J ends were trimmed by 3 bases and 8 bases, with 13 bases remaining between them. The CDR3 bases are TGTGCCAGCTCACCCTCAGGGAAGGAAGAAAAACTGTTTTTT. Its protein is CASSPSGKEEKLFF.

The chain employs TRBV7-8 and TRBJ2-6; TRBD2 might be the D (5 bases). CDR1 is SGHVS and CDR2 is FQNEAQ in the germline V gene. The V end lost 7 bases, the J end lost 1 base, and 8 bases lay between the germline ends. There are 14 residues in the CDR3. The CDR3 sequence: CASKLASGANVLTF. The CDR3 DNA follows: TGTGCCAGCAAGCTAGCTTCTGGGGCCAACGTCCTGACTTTC.

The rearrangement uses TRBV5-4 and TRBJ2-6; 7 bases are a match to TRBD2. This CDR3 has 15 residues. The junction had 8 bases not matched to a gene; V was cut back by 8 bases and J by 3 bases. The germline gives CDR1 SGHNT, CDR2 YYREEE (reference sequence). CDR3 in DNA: TGTGCCAGTACAGTCGGGGGGAGTGGGGCCAACGTCCTGACTTTC. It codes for CASTVGGSGANVLTF.